Sequencing of this T cell receptor (beta chain) was carried out in a study of cytomegalovirus exposure and HLA in healthy donors. Study background: The roughly 120 validation repertoires used the same platform as the 550 to 850 first-cohort repertoires (as reported by a later analysis).

The assay was immunoSEQ multiplex PCR, and TCRdb's table has in-frame clones only and misses some. Here the sample spans more than 85,000 clones, roughly 89% being singletons. Study-wide results and limits: There were a few CMV-associated chains whose specificity for CMV antigens was confirmed in vitro.

As to this clone: The antigen remains undetermined.

Trimming left V 4 bases short and J 5 bases short, with 11 bases between. The CDR3 is 13 residues long. Germline CDR1 reads GTSNPN; CDR2 reads SVGIG (reference sequence). This TCR derives from a woman between 18 and 29 years old in good health and CMV-seronegative. Sequenced: PBMCs. This chain connects TRBV30 to TRBJ1-4; D remains unclear. The CDR3 region has the DNA TGTGCCTGGATGGCCAGCGAAAATGAAAAACTGTTTTTT. It translates to CAWMASENEKLFF.